Listed below are T cell receptor beta chains from one sample, sequenced in a study of OX40 agonist ivuxolimab in advanced cancers. Clones were read by immunoSEQ multiplex PCR, and TCRdb kept only the in-frame ones, dropping some. The sample shows nearly 80,000 clones, approximately 85% of them seen only once. The source material was CD4+ or CD8+ T cells sorted from blood, sampled in a trial of the OX40 agonist ivuxolimab. These receptors originate from an adult with an advanced solid tumor such as melanoma, head and neck, liver or kidney cancer. CDR3s include the opening cysteine and the closing phenylalanine or tryptophan. The D gene is left open where the match is weak. Size tells how often a clone was seen (once, few, many) or the class of an expanded clone, and some rows leave it out.

>TRBV2|TRBJ2-7|few|NA
CASSVNGAYEQYF
TGTGCCAGCAGTGTCAACGGAGCCTACGAGCAGTACTTC
>TRBV7-6|TRBJ2-2|NA|NA
CASSLARLGELFF
TGTGCCAGCAGCTTAGCCCGACTGGGGGAGCTGTTTTTT
>TRBV27|TRBJ2-1|NA|NA
CASSRSGNEQFF
TGTGCCAGCAGTCGGAGTGGCAATGAGCAGTTCTTC
>TRBV7-9|TRBJ2-1|NA|NA
CASSQRLAVSSYNEQFF
TGTGCCAGCAGTCAACGGTTAGCGGTGAGCTCCTACAATGAGCAGTTCTTC
>TRBV2|TRBJ2-5|few|NA
CASSESSGFQGQETQYF
TGTGCCAGCAGTGAAAGTTCTGGGTTTCAAGGACAAGAGACCCAGTACTTC
>TRBV28|TRBJ2-3|NA|NA
CASSLDSPNTDTQYF
TGTGCCAGCAGTTTAGACAGTCCGAACACAGATACGCAGTATTTT
>TRBV6-5|TRBJ2-7|NA|NA
CASSWLENYEQYF
TGTGCCAGCAGTTGGCTTGAAAACTACGAGCAGTACTTC
>TRBV7-3|TRBJ2-5|NA|NA
CASSSSGSQETQYF
TGTGCCAGCAGCTCCAGCGGTAGCCAAGAGACCCAGTACTTC
>TRBV11-2|TRBJ2-4|NA|NA
CASSPRIGSNIQYF
TGTGCCAGCAGCCCCCGGATCGGGAGCAACATTCAGTACTTC
>TRBV19|TRBJ2-7|few|TRBD2
CASSIWISGTLEQYF
TGTGCCAGTAGTATATGGATTAGCGGGACGCTCGAGCAGTACTTC
>TRBV7-9|TRBJ2-3|NA|NA
CASNSYQGRDADTQYF
TGTGCCAGCAATTCTTATCAGGGGCGGGATGCAGATACGCAGTATTTT
>TRBV9|TRBJ2-7|NA|TRBD1
CASSVGDRSYEQYF
TGTGCCAGCAGCGTAGGGGACAGGAGCTACGAGCAGTACTTC
>TRBV15|TRBJ2-5|NA|TRBD1
CATSSRLRTGETQYF
TGTGCCACCAGCAGTCGGCTAAGGACAGGGGAGACCCAGTACTTC
>TRBV9|TRBJ2-1|NA|NA
CASSVGSRSYNEQFF
TGTGCCAGCAGCGTAGGATCCCGCTCCTACAATGAGCAGTTCTTC
>TRBV9|TRBJ2-1|NA|TRBD2
CASSAGGDSYNEQFF
TGTGCCAGCAGCGCCGGGGGGGACTCCTACAATGAGCAGTTCTTC
>TRBV4-1|TRBJ2-1|NA|NA
CASSQDWGSSYNEQFF
TGCGCCAGCAGCCAAGATTGGGGTTCCTCCTACAATGAGCAGTTCTTC
>TRBV7-2|TRBJ1-3|NA|TRBD1
CASSQQGAENTIYF
TGTGCCAGCAGCCAACAGGGGGCTGAAAACACCATATATTTT
>TRBV7-2|TRBJ2-7|NA|NA
CASSQLGEQYF
TGTGCCAGCAGCCAACTAGGCGAGCAGTACTTC
>TRBV27|TRBJ2-7|NA|TRBD2
CASSTSGSSYEQYF
TGTGCCAGCAGTACTAGCGGCAGCTCCTACGAGCAGTACTTC
>TRBV19|TRBJ1-2|NA|NA
CASSGANYGYTF
TGTGCCAGTAGTGGGGCTAACTATGGCTACACCTTC
>TRBV30|TRBJ2-3|NA|TRBD2
CAWSKGSGRLDTQYF
TGTGCCTGGAGTAAGGGTAGCGGGAGGCTAGATACGCAGTATTTT
>TRBV28|TRBJ2-2|NA|NA
CASSLSGRRNTGELFF
TGTGCCAGCAGTTTATCTGGGCGGAGGAACACCGGGGAGCTGTTTTTT
>TRBV9|TRBJ1-2|NA|TRBD1
CASSADRGYGYTF
TGTGCCAGCTCCGCCGACAGGGGGTATGGCTACACCTTC
>TRBV5-1|TRBJ2-5|NA|TRBD1
CASSLEQGETQYF
TGCGCCAGCAGCTTGGAACAGGGGGAGACCCAGTACTTC
>TRBV11-3|TRBJ2-7|NA|NA
CASSSYPGARLDSYEQYF
TGTGCCAGCAGCTCTTACCCGGGGGCGCGTCTGGATTCCTACGAGCAGTACTTC
>TRBV30|TRBJ1-1|NA|NA
CAWAGLGEAFF
TGTGCCTGGGCCGGACTGGGTGAAGCTTTCTTT